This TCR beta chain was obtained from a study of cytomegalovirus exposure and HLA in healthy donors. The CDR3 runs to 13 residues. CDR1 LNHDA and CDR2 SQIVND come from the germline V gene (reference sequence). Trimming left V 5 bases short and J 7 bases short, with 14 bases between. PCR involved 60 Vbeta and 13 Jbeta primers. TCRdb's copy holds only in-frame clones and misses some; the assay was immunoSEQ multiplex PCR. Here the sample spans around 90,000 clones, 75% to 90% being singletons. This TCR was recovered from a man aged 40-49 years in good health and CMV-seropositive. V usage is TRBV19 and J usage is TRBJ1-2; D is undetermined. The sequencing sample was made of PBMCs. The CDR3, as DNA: TGTGCCAGTAGTCCTAGGACCAGCGGTGGCTACACCTTC. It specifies CASSPRTSGGYTF.